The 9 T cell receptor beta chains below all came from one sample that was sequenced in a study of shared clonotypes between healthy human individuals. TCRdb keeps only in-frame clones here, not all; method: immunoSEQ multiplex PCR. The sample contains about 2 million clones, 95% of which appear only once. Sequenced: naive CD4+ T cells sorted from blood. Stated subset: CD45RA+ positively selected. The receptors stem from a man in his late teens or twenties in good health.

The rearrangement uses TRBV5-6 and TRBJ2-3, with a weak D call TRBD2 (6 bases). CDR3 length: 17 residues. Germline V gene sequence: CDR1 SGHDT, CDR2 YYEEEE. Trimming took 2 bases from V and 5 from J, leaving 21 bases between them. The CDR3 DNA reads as TGTGCCAGCAGCTTTTATAGGCTCTCGGGAGATATAGATACGCAGTATTTT. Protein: CASSFYRLSGDIDTQYF.

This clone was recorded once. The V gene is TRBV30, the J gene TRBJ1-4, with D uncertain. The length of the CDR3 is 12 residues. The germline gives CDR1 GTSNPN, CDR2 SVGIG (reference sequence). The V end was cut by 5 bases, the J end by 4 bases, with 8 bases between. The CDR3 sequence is CAWGNVNEKLFF. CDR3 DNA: TGTGCCTGGGGGAATGTTAATGAAAAACTGTTTTTT.

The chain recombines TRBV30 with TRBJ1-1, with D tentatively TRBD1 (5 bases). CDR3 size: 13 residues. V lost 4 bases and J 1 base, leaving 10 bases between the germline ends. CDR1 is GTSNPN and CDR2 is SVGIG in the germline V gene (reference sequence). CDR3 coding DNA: TGTGCCTGGATAGAACAGGCGAACACTGAAGCTTTCTTT. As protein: CAWIEQANTEAFF.

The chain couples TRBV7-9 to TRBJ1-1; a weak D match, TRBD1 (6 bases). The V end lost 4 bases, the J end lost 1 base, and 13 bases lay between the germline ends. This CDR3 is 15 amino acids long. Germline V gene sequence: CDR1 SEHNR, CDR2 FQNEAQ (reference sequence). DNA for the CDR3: TGTGCCAGCAGCTCCCGCGTGGGACAGAACACTGAAGCTTTCTTT. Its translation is CASSSRVGQNTEAFF. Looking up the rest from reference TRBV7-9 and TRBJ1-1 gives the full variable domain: DTGVSQNPRHKITKRGQNVTFRCDPISEHNRLYWYRQTLGQGPEFLTYFQNEAQLEKSRLLSDRFSAERPKGSFSTLEIQRTEQGDSAMYLCASSSRVGQNTEAFFGQGTRLTVV.

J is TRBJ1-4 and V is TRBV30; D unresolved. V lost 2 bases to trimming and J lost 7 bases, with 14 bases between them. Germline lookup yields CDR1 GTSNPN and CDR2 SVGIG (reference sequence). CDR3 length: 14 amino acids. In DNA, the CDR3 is TGTGCCTGGAGTCCTCAGAACCTGGGTGAAAAACTGTTTTTT. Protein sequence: CAWSPQNLGEKLFF.

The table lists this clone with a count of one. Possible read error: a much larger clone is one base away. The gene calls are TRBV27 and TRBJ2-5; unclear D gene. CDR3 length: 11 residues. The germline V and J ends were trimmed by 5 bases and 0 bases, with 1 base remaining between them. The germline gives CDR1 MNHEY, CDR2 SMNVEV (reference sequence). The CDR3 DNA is TGTGCCAGCAGTCACCAAGAGACCCAGTACTTC. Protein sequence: CASSHQETQYF.

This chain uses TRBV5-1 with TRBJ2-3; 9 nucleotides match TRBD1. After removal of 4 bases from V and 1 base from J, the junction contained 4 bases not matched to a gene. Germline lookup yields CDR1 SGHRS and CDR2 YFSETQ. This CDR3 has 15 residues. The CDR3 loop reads CASSERTGGTDTQYF. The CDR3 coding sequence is TGCGCCAGCAGCGAAAGGACAGGGGGCACAGATACGCAGTATTTT.

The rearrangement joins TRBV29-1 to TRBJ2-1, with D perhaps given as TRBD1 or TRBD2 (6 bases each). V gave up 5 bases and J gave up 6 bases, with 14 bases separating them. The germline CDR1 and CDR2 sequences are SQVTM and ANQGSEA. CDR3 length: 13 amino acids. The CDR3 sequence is CSVRLGGPNEQFF. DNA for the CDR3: TGCAGCGTTCGCCTAGGGGGGCCCAATGAGCAGTTCTTC.

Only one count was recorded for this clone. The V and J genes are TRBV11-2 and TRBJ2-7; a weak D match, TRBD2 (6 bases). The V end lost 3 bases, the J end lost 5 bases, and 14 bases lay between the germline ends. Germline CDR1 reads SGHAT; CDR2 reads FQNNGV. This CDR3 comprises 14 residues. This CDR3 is CASSLEGRGDEQYF. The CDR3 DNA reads TGTGCCAGCAGCTTGGAAGGGCGGGGAGACGAGCAGTACTTC.